This TCR beta chain was recovered during a study of blood T cell repertoires in COVID-19. Study in general: Collection of acute and convalescent COVID-19 samples took place in the United States, Italy and Spain. Nucleic acid was either cDNA or gDNA, and it came from T cells, B-cell-depleted T cells, or PBMCs.

Clones were sequenced by immunoSEQ multiplex PCR, and TCRdb holds only the in-frame ones, with some missing. The sample lists under 150,000 clones, approximately 80% occurring once. CDR1 is SNHLY, CDR2 FYNNEI, per germline. CDR3 size: 14 residues. V lost 7 bases and J lost 4; bases outside the gene matches: 5. What was sequenced was peripheral blood. The chain recombines TRBV2 with TRBJ2-7; 12 bases map to TRBD1. The TCR comes from a human donor in a cohort sampled during active COVID-19. CDR3 protein: CASTGQGAQYEQYF. Written as DNA, the CDR3 is TGTGCCAGCACGGGACAGGGGGCTCAATACGAGCAGTACTTC.